This T cell receptor (beta chain) was identified in a study of blood T cells in healthy people across ages. The study, taken as a whole, reports: The recorded TCR beta diversity per million T cells decreased in a roughly linear manner with age. Correlation between TCR beta diversity and naive T cell percentage was strong.

Regarding this clonotype: Antigen unknown.

Next came a second PCR, run for roughly 7 to 12 cycles, which used a sample-barcoded 5' primer along with a J-beta primer mix. Each CDR3 protein is one row after TCRdb ran MiXCR on the 5' RACE reads. This sample has around 710,000 distinct CDR3 sequences, with about 42% found just once. There are 18 residues in the CDR3. Germline V gene lookup returns CDR1 SNHLY and CDR2 FYNNEI. Deletions cut 0 bases from V and 4 bases from J, with 19 bases between. The TCR sequence derives from a woman aged 55 to 70 in good health. Source material: blood. This rearrangement joins TRBV2 to TRBJ2-1; D unresolved. CDR3 nucleotide sequence: TGTGCCAGCAGTGAAGCGGCACCTCTCGTGACATATTACAATGAGCAGTTCTTC. Its translation: CASSEAAPLVTYYNEQFF.